These 32 T cell receptor beta chains came from one sample sequenced in a study of blood T cells in healthy people across ages. A second PCR, run for 7 to 11 cycles, used a sample-barcoded 5' primer plus a J-beta primer mix. TCRdb reprocessed the 5' RACE reads with MiXCR, giving one entry per CDR3 protein. The repertoire includes about 1,500,000 distinct CDR3 sequences, roughly 27% of them detected once, and 7% to 9% sits in the top ten. The specimen was blood. The receptors were gathered from a woman aged 25 to 39 in good health.

In this sample, this clonotype turned up a few times. This chain joins TRBV5-1 and TRBJ2-5, with TRBD1 matching over 7 bases. Germline values: CDR1 SGHRS, CDR2 YFSETQ. The trim removed 4 bases at V and 5 bases at J, leaving 14 bases unmatched. This CDR3 has 16 amino acids. CDR3 residues: CASSRPTGATGETQYF. CDR3 nucleotide sequence: TGCGCCAGCAGCCGCCCCACCGGGGCGACAGGGGAGACCCAGTACTTC.

This clonotype was picked up a small number of times. This chain joins TRBV29-1 and TRBJ2-7; 11 bases map to TRBD2. Germline trimming cut 4 bases from V and 2 bases from J; bases unmatched to any gene: 10. From germline, CDR1 is SQVTM and CDR2 ANQGSEA. The CDR3 runs to 16 residues. The CDR3 sequence: CSVGRLAGRTTYEQYF. As DNA, the CDR3 is TGCAGCGTTGGCAGACTAGCGGGGCGTACTACCTACGAGCAGTACTTC.

This sequence joins TRBV5-6 and TRBJ2-3; D not certain. CDR1 is SGHDT and CDR2 is YYEEEE in the germline V gene. V lost 2 bases to trimming and J lost 7 bases, with 14 bases between them. The CDR3 consists of 14 residues. The CDR3 reads CASSFSSEANTQYF. The CDR3 DNA follows: TGTGCCAGCAGCTTCAGTTCCGAGGCGAATACGCAGTATTTT.

This clonotype was seen a handful of times. V is TRBV6-2 or TRBV6-3 and J is TRBJ2-7; TRBD2 agrees at 13 bases. The CDR3 spans 16 residues. J gave up 3 bases and V 5 bases, and 7 bases lay outside the gene matches. Germline assignment: CDR1 MNHEY and CDR2 SVGEGT. DNA of the CDR3: TGTGCCAGCAGTCCCCTAGGACTAGCGGGAGTCTACGAGCAGTACTTC. Amino acids: CASSPLGLAGVYEQYF.

A few counts support this clonotype. The J gene is TRBJ2-5, the V gene TRBV5-1, with D maybe TRBD2 (6 bases). The CDR3 runs to 17 residues. The germline V gene has CDR1 SGHRS and CDR2 YFSETQ. The germline V and J ends were trimmed by 1 base and 3 bases, with 19 bases remaining between them. The CDR3 DNA sequence: TGCGCCAGCAGCTTGTCGGGACCTCGGGGGATCGAAGAGACCCAGTACTTC. Translation: CASSLSGPRGIEETQYF.

The chain carries TRBV11-2 and TRBJ1-2, with 8 positions matching TRBD1. V was pared by 5 bases and J by 1 base, with 9 bases of the junction left unmatched. The germline V gene has CDR1 SGHAT and CDR2 FQNNGV. This CDR3 comprises 16 residues. CDR3 in amino acids: CASSHGQGAINYGYTF. The CDR3 nucleotides are TGTGCCAGCAGCCACGGACAGGGAGCTATTAACTATGGCTACACCTTC.

V is TRBV4-1 and J is TRBJ2-1, with D maybe TRBD1 (6 bases). This CDR3 has 16 residues. Per the germline V gene, CDR1 is MGHRA and CDR2 is YSYEKL. V was cut by 4 bases and J by 1 base, with 14 bases left in between. The CDR3, as DNA: TGCGCCAGCAGCCCTGACAGGATGGGGTCCTACAATGAGCAGTTCTTC. Translating gives CASSPDRMGSYNEQFF.

This clonotype came up once. A much larger clone differs from this one at a single base, so this may be a read error. The chain uses TRBV10-3 and TRBJ2-4; 7 bases are a match to TRBD2. This CDR3 spans 16 amino acids. V shed 4 bases and J 13 bases; nucleotides not matched to a gene: 19. Germline loops: CDR1 ENHRY, CDR2 SYGVKD. The CDR3, as DNA: TGTGCCATCAGTGGGGGCGGGAGAGTTAACTACAATGAGCAGTACTTC. Its translation: CAISGGGRVNYNEQYF.

The CDR3 DNA reads TGCGCCAGCATGGGACGCGGTAAGCAGTTCTTC. Translated: CASMGRGKQFF. J is TRBJ2-1 and V is TRBV5-1; D may be TRBD1 or TRBD2 (5 bases each). This CDR3 is 11 amino acids long. Germline V gene lookup returns CDR1 SGHRS and CDR2 YFSETQ. V gave up 6 bases and J gave up 11 bases, with 12 bases separating them. Full variable domain (rest looked up from reference TRBV5-1 and TRBJ2-1): KAGVTQTPRYLIKTRGQQVTLSCSPISGHRSVSWYQQTPGQGLQFLFEYFSETQRNKGNFPGRFSGRQFSNSRSEMNVSTLELGDSALYLCASMGRGKQFFGPGTRLTVL.

The chain recombines TRBV19 with TRBJ2-7; 11 bases are shared with TRBD1. CDR1 is LNHDA, CDR2 SQIVND, per germline (reference sequence). The CDR3 is 14 amino acids. The V segment lost 10 bases and the J segment 3 bases; nucleotides outside the gene matches: 8. DNA of the CDR3: TGTGCCACCCGAACCGGGACAGGGGGCTACGAGCAGTACTTC. It is translated as CATRTGTGGYEQYF.

This clonotype occurred once. This chain uses TRBV10-1 with TRBJ2-1, with TRBD2 identical over 8 bases. J lost 6 bases, V lost 3 bases, and 10 bases had no gene match. Germline values: CDR1 WNHNN, CDR2 SYGVQD (reference sequence). This CDR3 has 16 residues. The CDR3 nucleotides read TGCGCCAGCAGTGAAGCCAGCGGGAGTGATTTCAATGAGCAGTTCTTC. Its translation is CASSEASGSDFNEQFF.

This clonotype was seen only a few times. This chain connects TRBV12-3 or TRBV12-4 to TRBJ1-2; D unresolved. With 5 bases removed from V and 7 bases from J, the gap between germline ends came to 8 bases. The CDR3 covers 11 residues. CDR3 sequence reads: CASSDVGGYTF. As DNA, the CDR3 is TGTGCCAGCAGTGACGTGGGTGGCTACACCTTC.

This clonotype was found many times. V and J are TRBV5-1 and TRBJ2-1; perhaps TRBD2 as D (6 bases). The CDR3 consists of 13 residues. V lost 6 bases to trimming and J lost 4 bases, with 11 bases between them. Germline CDR1 is SGHRS and CDR2 is YFSETQ. Here the CDR3 reads CASTLASYNEQFF. As DNA, the CDR3 is TGCGCCAGCACCCTAGCGTCGTACAATGAGCAGTTCTTC.

V is TRBV11-2 and J is TRBJ2-1; 8 bases are a match to TRBD2. The ends lost 0 bases at V and 8 bases at J; junction bases unmatched: 9. The CDR3 is made up of 16 amino acids. Germline V lookup: CDR1 SGHAT, CDR2 FQNNGV. CDR3 amino acids: CASSLDYRGGRDEQFF. The CDR3 coding sequence is TGTGCCAGCAGCTTAGATTACCGGGGGGGCCGGGATGAGCAGTTCTTC.

V and J are TRBV5-5 and TRBJ1-5, with D unresolved. Germline V CDR1 and CDR2: SGHKS, YYEKEE (reference sequence). CDR3 length: 15 amino acids. The V and J ends lost 1 base and 9 bases respectively, with 17 bases between them. CDR3 sequence reads: CASSLSSANSGPQHF. CDR3 sequence (DNA): TGTGCCAGCAGCTTGTCCTCTGCTAACTCCGGGCCCCAGCATTTT.

This clonotype was recorded a few times. The J gene is TRBJ2-7, the V gene TRBV7-9; 8 bases match TRBD2. The CDR3 sequence is 14 residues long. The V gene end was trimmed by 5 bases and the J gene end by 5 bases; junction bases not matched to a gene: 8. Germline values: CDR1 SEHNR, CDR2 FQNEAQ (reference sequence). The CDR3 loop reads CASSPGLVFNEQYF. As DNA, the CDR3 is TGTGCCAGCAGCCCGGGACTAGTTTTTAACGAGCAGTACTTC.

This clonotype was counted between two and nine times. The chain combines TRBV21-1 with TRBJ2-5; TRBD2, the table's D call, lacks a check against the DNA. TRBV21-1 is listed as a pseudogene. CDR3 length equals 17 residues. The CDR3 here is CASSNLRGALNLETQYF. CDR3 in DNA: TGTGCCAGCAGCAATCTTCGGGGGGCCCTCAATCTGGAGACCCAGTACTTC.

The V call is TRBV3-1, the J call TRBJ2-5; 7 bases agree with TRBD2. Germline CDR1 and CDR2: LGHDT and YNNKEL (reference sequence). The junction had 15 bases not matched to a gene; V was cut back by 0 bases and J by 5 bases. The CDR3 sequence is 18 residues long. In nucleotides, the CDR3 is TGTGCCAGCAGCCAAGAATGGTGGCGGGCTAGCGGAGATGAGACCCAGTACTTC. It is translated as CASSQEWWRASGDETQYF.

The chain uses TRBV14 and TRBJ2-6; perhaps D is TRBD1 or TRBD2 (5 bases each). The germline gives CDR1 SGHDN, CDR2 FVKESK. The CDR3 is 15 residues long. Trimming pared 6 bases from V and 4 bases from J, leaving 13 bases between. The CDR3 coding sequence is TGTGCCAGCAGAGAAGCAGGGACCGGGGCCAACGTCCTGACTTTC. Amino acid sequence: CASREAGTGANVLTF.

This chain joins TRBV7-2 and TRBJ1-2; D possibly corresponds to TRBD1 (6 bases). CDR3 length: 15 amino acids. Germline V gene lookup returns CDR1 SGHTA and CDR2 FQGNSA. Deletions cut 1 base from V and 3 bases from J, with 12 bases between. The CDR3 spells CASSLGGGGDYGYTF. CDR3 nucleotide sequence: TGTGCCAGCAGCTTAGGGGGGGGCGGGGACTATGGCTACACCTTC.

The gene calls are TRBV14 and TRBJ2-3; D unresolved. The CDR3 is 14 amino acids. Deletions cut 0 bases from V and 5 bases from J, with 9 bases between. CDR1 and CDR2 from the germline V gene are SGHDN and FVKESK. The CDR3 DNA follows: TGTGCCAGCAGCCAAGACCCCGCCAGAGATACGCAGTATTTT. As protein: CASSQDPARDTQYF.

This clonotype was seen repeatedly, ten times or more. The V call is TRBV12-3 or TRBV12-4, the J call TRBJ2-1, with TRBD1 matching 9 bases. Germline trimming cut 5 bases from V and 7 bases from J; bases unmatched to any gene: 9. This CDR3 contains 15 residues. The CDR3 DNA sequence: TGTGCCAGCAGTCTACCGGGACAGGGTAGTAATGAGCAGTTCTTC. Translation: CASSLPGQGSNEQFF.

V and J are TRBV5-4 and TRBJ2-1; D is possibly TRBD2 (6 bases). The CDR3 has 14 residues. Germline V lookup: CDR1 SGHNT, CDR2 YYREEE (reference sequence). V lost 2 bases and J 6 bases, leaving 12 bases between the germline ends. The CDR3 DNA reads as TGTGCCAGCAGCTTCCGGGAGAGTAGCAATGAGCAGTTCTTC. This sequence encodes CASSFRESSNEQFF.

The chain recombines TRBV5-5 with TRBJ2-2; D gene unclear. The length of the CDR3 is 14 residues. Trimming took 4 bases from V and 3 from J, leaving 10 bases between them. Germline CDR1 is SGHKS and CDR2 is YYEKEE (reference sequence). CDR3 sequence (DNA): TGTGCCAGCAGCATGGGTCCCCACACCGGGGAGCTGTTTTTT. Encoded protein: CASSMGPHTGELFF.

The chain combines TRBV7-9 with TRBJ2-5; D uncertain. Gene TRBJ2-1 matches the end of the DNA better, so the J call may be wrong. From germline, CDR1 is SEHNR and CDR2 FQNEAQ (reference sequence). This CDR3 has 12 residues. The DNA of the CDR3 is TGTGCCAGCAGTATGAATCCCGGATGGCAGTTCTTC. Translated, it gives CASSMNPGWQFF.

This clonotype has only a few counts. This chain connects TRBV11-2 to TRBJ2-5; D uncertain. The CDR3 has 14 amino acids. V shed 3 bases and J shed 5 bases, with 13 bases lying between them. From germline, CDR1 is SGHAT and CDR2 FQNNGV. CDR3 in DNA: TGTGCCAGCAGCTTTTCTGGACGGTTGGAGACCCAGTACTTC. Translation gives CASSFSGRLETQYF.

As for this clonotype: One end of the junction does not line up with germline, which may come from a read error. The chain combines TRBV7-9 with TRBJ2-7, with D uncertain. CDR1 SEHNR and CDR2 FQNEAQ come from the germline V gene (reference sequence). CDR3 size: 12 residues. CDR3 coding DNA: TGTGCCAGCAGCTTGCTGGGCCTAAACCAGGACTTC. Translating gives CASSLLGLNQDF.

The V and J genes are TRBV7-2 and TRBJ2-4; TRBD1 agrees at 8 bases. Gene TRBJ2-7 matches the end of the DNA better, so the J call may be wrong. From germline, CDR1 is SGHTA and CDR2 FQGNSA. This CDR3 contains 13 residues. The CDR3 is CASSPGQVHEQYF. CDR3 bases: TGTGCCAGCAGCCCGGGACAGGTTCACGAGCAGTACTTC.

This clonotype was detected only a few times. The V and J genes are TRBV10-3 and TRBJ1-2; D ambiguous. V was trimmed by 4 bases and J by 7 bases, leaving 13 bases between them. CDR1 ENHRY and CDR2 SYGVKD come from the germline V gene. This CDR3 comprises 13 residues. CDR3 DNA: TGTGCCATCAGTGCCGATGAAGGATCTGGCTACACCTTC. Residues: CAISADEGSGYTF.

The chain has TRBV7-2 and TRBJ2-5; tentative D call: TRBD1 (6 bases). The last part of the DNA fits TRBJ2-7 better; the J call may be wrong. The CDR3 loop spans 16 amino acids. Germline V gene data show CDR1 as SGHTA and CDR2 as FQGNSA. The CDR3 sequence is CASSLGGQWGQYEQYF. As DNA, the CDR3 is TGTGCCAGCAGCTTAGGGGGACAATGGGGCCAGTACGAGCAGTACTTC.

The genes are TRBV4-1 and TRBJ2-7, with 10 bases identical to TRBD2. This CDR3 is built from 18 residues. CDR1 MGHRA and CDR2 YSYEKL come from the germline V gene. The V segment lost 0 bases and the J segment 0 bases; nucleotides outside the gene matches: 8. Written as DNA, the CDR3 is TGCGCCAGCAGCCAAGATCAGAGTAGCGGGGGGCACTCCTACGAGCAGTACTTC. It translates to CASSQDQSSGGHSYEQYF.

This clonotype occurred a few times. CDR3 sequence (DNA): TGTGCCAGCAGTTTATATGGGTCAGGGACCGGGGAGCTGTTTTTT. Encoded protein: CASSLYGSGTGELFF. The chain couples TRBV27 to TRBJ2-2, with D possibly TRBD1 on 5 matching bases. Between the trimmed V and J ends, which lost 1 base and 5 bases, there was a span of 11 bases. From germline, CDR1 is MNHEY and CDR2 SMNVEV (reference sequence). The length of the CDR3 is 15 residues.